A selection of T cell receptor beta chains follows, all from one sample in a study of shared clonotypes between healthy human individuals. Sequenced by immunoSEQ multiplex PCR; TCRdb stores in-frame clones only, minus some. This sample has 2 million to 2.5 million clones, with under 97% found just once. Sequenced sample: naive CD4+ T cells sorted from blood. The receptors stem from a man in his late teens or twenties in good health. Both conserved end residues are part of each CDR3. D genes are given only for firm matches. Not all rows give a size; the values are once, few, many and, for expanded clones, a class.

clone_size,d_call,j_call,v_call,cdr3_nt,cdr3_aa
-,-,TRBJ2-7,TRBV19,TGTGCCAGTAGTAATCTACAGAGTCGGGAGCAGTACTTC,CASSNLQSREQYF
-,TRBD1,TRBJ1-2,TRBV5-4,TGTGCCAGCAGCGTGAGGACAGGGGCTTACTATGGCTACACCTTC,CASSVRTGAYYGYTF
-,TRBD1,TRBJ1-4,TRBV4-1,TGCGCCAGCAGCGTGACAGGGATTAGGGAAAAACTGTTTTTT,CASSVTGIREKLFF
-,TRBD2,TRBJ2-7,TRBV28,TGTGCCAGCAGTTCGGAGCGTATTCTAGCGGGGGGGCCCCTGGAGCAGTACTTC,CASSSERILAGGPLEQYF
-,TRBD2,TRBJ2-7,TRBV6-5,TGTGCCAGCAGTTATATAGCGGGCCAAGCCCCTTACGAGCAGTACTTC,CASSYIAGQAPYEQYF
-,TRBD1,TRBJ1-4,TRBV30,TGTGCCTGGAGTGTACGGACAGGGGGGAGAACTAATGAAAAACTGTTTTTT,CAWSVRTGGRTNEKLFF
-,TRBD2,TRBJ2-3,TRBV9,TGTGCCAGCAGCGTAGATAGCGGGAGTATCGGAGATACGCAGTATTTT,CASSVDSGSIGDTQYF
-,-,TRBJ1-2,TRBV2,TGTGCCAGCAACTATGGGGGCTACGATGGCTACACCTTC,CASNYGGYDGYTF
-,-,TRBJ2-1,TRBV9,TGTGCCAGCAGCGTAGGAGGCGGTTTAGGTGCCAATGAGCAGTTCTTC,CASSVGGGLGANEQFF
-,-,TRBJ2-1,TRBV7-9,TGTGCCAGCAGCACCGGACAGCCCGGGACTTGGGAGCAGTTCTTC,CASSTGQPGTWEQFF
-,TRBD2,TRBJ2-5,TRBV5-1,TGCGCCAGCAGCGCGGGGACTAGCAGGGCCCAAGAGACCCAGTACTTC,CASSAGTSRAQETQYF
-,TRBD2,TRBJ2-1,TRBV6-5,TGTGCCAGTCGGAGCGGGGCTTACAATGAGCAGTTCTTC,CASRSGAYNEQFF
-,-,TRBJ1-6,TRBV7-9,TGTGCCAGCGGGGACGACAGAACTAATTCACCCCTCCACTTT,CASGDDRTNSPLHF
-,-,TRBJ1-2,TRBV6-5,TGTGCCAGCAGTTACGGGGTCGGCTATGGCTACACCTTC,CASSYGVGYGYTF
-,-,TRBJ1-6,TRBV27,TGTGCCAGCAGTTTATCCCGCCGGGGGAATTCACCCCTCCACTTT,CASSLSRRGNSPLHF
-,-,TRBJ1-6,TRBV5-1,TGCGCCAGCAGCCAAAATTACGGGACCCCGTTCGGGCCCCTCCACTTT,CASSQNYGTPFGPLHF
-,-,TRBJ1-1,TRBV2,TGTGCCAGCAGTCAGGGACTGGCTGAGGCTTTCTTT,CASSQGLAEAFF
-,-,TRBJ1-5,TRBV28,TGTGCCAGCAGCCGAGGGGTCCAGCCCCAGCATTTT,CASSRGVQPQHF
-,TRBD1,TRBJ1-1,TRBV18,TGTGCCAGCTCACCGTCCAGGGGGAGAGGCACTGAAGCTTTCTTT,CASSPSRGRGTEAFF
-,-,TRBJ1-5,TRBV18,TGTGCCAGCTCACCAGGCCTTAATCAGCCCCAGCATTTT,CASSPGLNQPQHF
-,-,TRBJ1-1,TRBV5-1,TGCGCCAGTACGCGGGACGCAATAGACACTGAAGCTTTCTTT,CASTRDAIDTEAFF
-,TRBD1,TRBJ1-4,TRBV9,TGTGCCAGCAGCTTCCGGGACAGTGCAACTAATGAAAAACTGTTTTTT,CASSFRDSATNEKLFF
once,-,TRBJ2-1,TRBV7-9,TGTGCCAGCAGCTTAACCCCCGTTCTGATAGAGTGGAATGAGCAGTTCTTC,CASSLTPVLIEWNEQFF
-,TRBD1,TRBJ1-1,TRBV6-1,TGTGCCAGCAGTGAAGCGCTGACAGGGGGCGTAAAAGCTTTCTTT,CASSEALTGGVKAFF
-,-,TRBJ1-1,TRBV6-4,TGTGCCAGCAGTGACAAGCTGGGCACTGAAGCTTTCTTT,CASSDKLGTEAFF
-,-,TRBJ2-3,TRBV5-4,TGTGCCAGCAGGAGGGACTCTAGCACAGATACGCAGTATTTT,CASRRDSSTDTQYF
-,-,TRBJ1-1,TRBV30,TGTGCCTGGAGTAGTGATATTTACACTGAAGCTTTCTTT,CAWSSDIYTEAFF
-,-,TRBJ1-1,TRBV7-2,TGTGCCAGCAGCTTAGCGCTAATACAGAACACTGAAGCTTTCTTT,CASSLALIQNTEAFF